Following are 32 T cell receptor beta chains from one sample sequenced in a study of OX40 agonist ivuxolimab in advanced cancers. Clones were sequenced by immunoSEQ multiplex PCR, and TCRdb holds only the in-frame ones, with some missing. The sample yields tens of thousands of clones, just under 75% seen once. Sample: CD4+ or CD8+ T cells sorted from blood, taken in a trial of the OX40 agonist ivuxolimab. The receptors derive from an adult with an advanced solid tumor such as melanoma, head and neck, liver or kidney cancer.

The chain links TRBV6-6 to TRBJ2-3, with unresolved D. The CDR3 loop spans 14 amino acids. Germline V lookup: CDR1 MNHNY, CDR2 SVGAGI (reference sequence). V was cut by 5 bases and J by 6 bases, with 15 bases left in between. CDR3 in DNA: TGTGCCAGCAGTCCCTTTGCCTTCATCGATACGCAGTATTTT. Its translation is CASSPFAFIDTQYF.

The sample holds a few counts of this clone. The gene calls are TRBV28 and TRBJ1-4; tentative D call: TRBD1 (5 bases). CDR1 MDHEN and CDR2 SYDVKM come from the germline V gene. V was shortened by 4 bases and J by 6 bases, with 21 bases between the two germline ends. The CDR3 consists of 17 residues. CDR3 DNA sequence: TGTGCCAGCAGTTCTCCCTCCGAGGGGACCTTCTATGAAAAACTGTTTTTT. It encodes CASSSPSEGTFYEKLFF.

This chain connects TRBV29-1 to TRBJ1-2; D might be TRBD1 (6 bases). The CDR3 is 12 residues long. Germline V gene sequence: CDR1 SQVTM, CDR2 ANQGSEA. Trimming took 4 bases from V and 1 from J, leaving 7 bases between them. CDR3: CSVGQDNYGYTF. As DNA, the CDR3 is TGCAGCGTTGGACAGGATAACTATGGCTACACCTTC.

The chain links TRBV7-6 to TRBJ2-1; no definite D call. V gave up 2 bases and J gave up 1 base, with 0 bases separating them. Germline-derived CDR1 and CDR2 are SGHVS and FNYEAQ. This CDR3 is 12 amino acids long. The CDR3 loop reads CASSLSYNEQFF. CDR3 bases: TGTGCCAGCAGCTTATCCTACAATGAGCAGTTCTTC. Filled out from reference TRBV7-6 and TRBJ2-1, the complete variable domain reads GAGVSQSPRYKVTKRGQDVALRCDPISGHVSLYWYRQALGQGPEFLTYFNYEAQQDKSGLPNDRFSAERPEGSISTLTIQRTEQRDSAMYRCASSLSYNEQFFGPGTRLTVL.

The chain employs TRBV4-1 and TRBJ2-1; 7 nucleotides match TRBD2. The V gene's germline CDR1 is MGHRA and CDR2 YSYEKL. There are 15 residues in the CDR3. The junction had 9 bases not matched to a gene; V was cut back by 1 base and J by 9 bases. In DNA, the CDR3 is TGCGCCAGCAGCCAAGGAGGTTTGTCGGGAGGTGAGCAGTTCTTC. Protein product: CASSQGGLSGGEQFF.

The chain is built from TRBV9 and TRBJ1-3, with a tentative D call TRBD1 (5 bases). Trimming shortened V by 4 bases and J by 12 bases, and 14 bases separated the two germline ends. The germline V gene has CDR1 SGDLS and CDR2 YYNGEE. This CDR3 comprises 12 residues. CDR3 loop: CASSPRGRDIYF. In DNA, the CDR3 is TGTGCCAGCAGCCCCCGGGGACGGGACATATATTTT.

Regarding this clone: This specimen includes other DNA sequences encoding the same CDR3. The chain joins TRBV29-1 to TRBJ1-2; possible D gene TRBD1, 6 bases. The CDR3 runs 14 residues. Trimming pared 6 bases from V and 1 base from J, leaving 15 bases between. Germline lookup yields CDR1 SQVTM and CDR2 ANQGSEA. The CDR3, as DNA: TGCAGCGTCGAGGGCGGCAGGGGTAACTATGGCTACACCTTC. Protein sequence: CSVEGGRGNYGYTF.

This clone is judged medium-sized (0.01 to 0.1%). The J gene is TRBJ1-6, the V gene TRBV9; unclear D gene. The V end was cut by 10 bases, the J end by 9 bases, with 17 bases between. The CDR3 length is 13 residues. The germline V gene encodes CDR1 SGDLS and CDR2 YYNGEE. The CDR3 reads CASGPAGSSPLHF. The CDR3 bases are TGTGCCTCTGGTCCGGCCGGGAGTTCACCCCTCCACTTT.

The chain is built from TRBV29-1 and TRBJ2-5, with D possibly matching TRBD2 (6 bases). The length of the CDR3 is 11 residues. In germline, CDR1 is SQVTM, CDR2 ANQGSEA. CDR3 in DNA: TGCACCTGGGGGGAGCAAGAGACCCAGTACTTC. Protein: CTWGEQETQYF.

The J gene is TRBJ1-1, the V gene TRBV10-3; 9 positions agree with TRBD1. In germline, CDR1 is ENHRY, CDR2 SYGVKD. CDR3 length equals 15 residues. Unmatched junction bases numbered 11, after V lost 7 bases and J lost 5 bases. The CDR3, as DNA: TGTGCCATCAACGACATGACAGGGGGTGGGACTGAAGCTTTCTTT. This sequence encodes CAINDMTGGGTEAFF.

The J gene is TRBJ1-5, the V gene TRBV4-2, with TRBD1 matching 7 bases. This CDR3 is 16 amino acids long. The germline gives CDR1 LGHNA, CDR2 YNFKEQ. Trimming removed 1 base from V and 7 bases from J; junction bases left unmatched: 10. CDR3 sequence (DNA): TGTGCCAGCAGCCAAGTTCAGGGGGGAAGGCAGCAGCCCCAGCATTTT. It translates to CASSQVQGGRQQPQHF.

CDR3 residues: CASSQDPGTEGNTIYF. The CDR3 DNA is TGCGCCAGCAGCCAAGACCCCGGGACAGAGGGAAACACCATATATTTT. The V call is TRBV4-3, the J call TRBJ1-3, with 7 bases fitting TRBD1. Germline V gene data show CDR1 as LGHNA and CDR2 as YSLEER. The CDR3 is made up of 16 amino acids. V gave up 0 bases and J gave up 4 bases; unmatched junction bases: 6.

V is TRBV7-4 and J is TRBJ2-7; the match to TRBD2 covers 13 bases. This CDR3 has 14 residues. J gave up 8 bases and V 5 bases, and 6 bases lay outside the gene matches. Germline values: CDR1 SGHVT, CDR2 SQSDAQ. The CDR3 loop reads CASSTTSGGMKQYF. The DNA of the CDR3 is TGTGCCAGCAGCACGACTAGCGGGGGGATGAAGCAGTACTTC.

There are a few counts of this clone. The chain joins TRBV6-5 to TRBJ1-6, with no clear D. This CDR3 has 14 residues. In germline, CDR1 is MNHEY, CDR2 SVGAGI. Trimming stripped 5 bases from V and 4 bases from J, with 9 bases between. CDR3 DNA sequence: TGTGCCAGCAGTCAGAGTCCGTATAATTCACCCCTCCACTTT. This translates into CASSQSPYNSPLHF.

The J gene is TRBJ2-2, the V gene TRBV29-1; D not resolved. The V gene lost 8 bases and the J gene lost 6 bases, with 10 bases spanning the gap. The CDR3 covers 11 residues. The germline V gene has CDR1 SQVTM and CDR2 ANQGSEA. The CDR3 region has the DNA TGCAGCCCCGTCGTATCCGGGGAGCTGTTTTTT. Encoded protein: CSPVVSGELFF.

This clone came up once. V usage is TRBV29-1 and J usage is TRBJ1-2, with 10 bases identical to TRBD1. V lost 3 bases to trimming and J lost 8 bases; unmatched junction nucleotides: 3. The CDR3 is made up of 12 amino acids. Germline CDR1 reads SQVTM; CDR2 reads ANQGSEA. The CDR3 bases are TGCAGCGTTGAGGGACAGGGGCGCGGCTACACCTTC. Its translation: CSVEGQGRGYTF.

The chain links TRBV5-6 to TRBJ2-7; D may be TRBD1 or TRBD2 (5 bases each). The CDR3 has 14 amino acids. V lost 0 bases, J lost 3 bases, and 10 bases lay in between. Germline V CDR1 and CDR2: SGHDT, YYEEEE. CDR3 in amino acids: CASSLGGSVYEQYF. The CDR3, as DNA: TGTGCCAGCAGCTTGGGGGGGTCTGTCTACGAGCAGTACTTC.

The rearrangement joins TRBV9 to TRBJ2-3, with 10 bases lining up with TRBD2. CDR3 length: 16 amino acids. CDR1 and CDR2 (germline): SGDLS, YYNGEE. V was pared by 4 bases and J by 2 bases, with 7 bases of the junction left unmatched. The CDR3 DNA sequence: TGTGCCAGCAGCCCCGGACTAGCGGAACACACAGATACGCAGTATTTT. Translation gives CASSPGLAEHTDTQYF.

V gene TRBV7-9 combines with J gene TRBJ1-1; D remains ambiguous. Germline V lookup: CDR1 SEHNR, CDR2 FQNEAQ (reference sequence). This CDR3 spans 15 amino acids. Between the trimmed V and J ends, which lost 4 bases and 0 bases, there was a span of 12 bases. The CDR3 bases are TGTGCCAGCAGCTATTCAGACTTCATGAACACTGAAGCTTTCTTT. Translation: CASSYSDFMNTEAFF.

V and J are TRBV11-3 and TRBJ2-3, with D perhaps matching TRBD1 or TRBD2 (7 bases each). There are 14 residues in the CDR3. The germline CDR1 and CDR2 sequences are SGHNT and YENEEA. The V end lost 5 bases, the J end lost 6 bases, and 15 bases lay between the germline ends. For the CDR3, the DNA is TGTGCCAGCAGCGTCGACAGGGAGGGTGATACGCAGTATTTT. Its protein is CASSVDREGDTQYF. The full variable domain, its missing parts supplied by reference TRBV11-3 and TRBJ2-3, is EAGVVQSPRYKIIEKKQPVAFWCNPISGHNTLYWYLQNLGQGPELLIRYENEEAVDDSQLPKDRFSAERLKGVDSTLKIQPAELGDSAVYLCASSVDREGDTQYFGPGTRLTVL.

The rearrangement uses TRBV15 and TRBJ1-2, with 7 bases aligning to TRBD1. In germline, CDR1 is LNHNV, CDR2 YYDKDF (reference sequence). This CDR3 region has 16 residues. The trim removed 0 bases at V and 7 bases at J, leaving 11 bases unmatched. The DNA for the CDR3 is TGTGCCACCAGCAGAGATCGGGACAGCGGACGGACTGGCTACACCTTC. Translation gives CATSRDRDSGRTGYTF. The full variable domain, its missing parts supplied by reference TRBV15 and TRBJ1-2, is DAMVIQNPRYQVTQFGKPVTLSCSQTLNHNVMYWYQQKSSQAPKLLFHYYDKDFNNEADTPDNFQSRRPNTSFCFLDIRSPGLGDTAMYLCATSRDRDSGRTGYTFGSGTRLTVV.

This clone was detected only once. This chain connects TRBV7-8 to TRBJ2-1; D gene unclear. The CDR3 loop spans 17 amino acids. Trimming took off 1 base at V and 2 bases at J, with 15 bases between the two ends. The germline V gene has CDR1 SGHVS and CDR2 FQNEAQ. CDR3 amino acids: CASSLGPRFSAYNEQFF. The CDR3 DNA sequence: TGTGCCAGCAGCTTAGGGCCTCGATTTTCGGCCTACAATGAGCAGTTCTTC.

This chain connects TRBV9 to TRBJ1-2; the match to TRBD1 covers 12 bases. V trimming: 4 bases; J trimming: 8 bases; junction bases outside the gene matches: 3. The CDR3 contains 13 residues. CDR1 and CDR2 (germline): SGDLS, YYNGEE. CDR3 in amino acids: CASSLGTGGGYTF. CDR3 in DNA: TGTGCCAGCAGCCTAGGGACAGGGGGCGGCTACACCTTC.

J is TRBJ2-7 and V is TRBV4-3; D perhaps matches TRBD1 (6 bases). The V and J ends lost 0 bases and 3 bases respectively, with 12 bases between them. Germline-derived CDR1 and CDR2 are LGHNA and YSLEER. This CDR3 contains 15 residues. The CDR3 DNA follows: TGCGCCAGCAGCCAAGATATTGGGGGCCTCTACGAGCAGTACTTC. It is translated as CASSQDIGGLYEQYF.

The chain has TRBV29-1 and TRBJ1-2; D remains ambiguous. This CDR3 contains 14 residues. Germline CDR1 is SQVTM and CDR2 is ANQGSEA. Trimming removed 5 bases from V and 0 bases from J, with 13 bases in between. The CDR3 sequence is CSVPWSAPNYGYTF. DNA of the CDR3: TGCAGCGTTCCCTGGTCAGCTCCTAACTATGGCTACACCTTC.

The rearrangement joins TRBV5-1 to TRBJ2-7; D might be TRBD1 (6 bases). From germline, CDR1 is SGHRS and CDR2 YFSETQ. The CDR3 consists of 16 residues. The V gene lost 3 bases and the J gene lost 2 bases, with 18 bases spanning the gap. DNA of the CDR3: TGCGCCAGCAGCTCCAGCAAAGGACAGATCACCTACGAGCAGTACTTC. Its protein product is CASSSSKGQITYEQYF. Variable domain in full (rest from reference TRBV5-1 and TRBJ2-7): KAGVTQTPRYLIKTRGQQVTLSCSPISGHRSVSWYQQTPGQGLQFLFEYFSETQRNKGNFPGRFSGRQFSNSRSEMNVSTLELGDSALYLCASSSSKGQITYEQYFGPGTRLTVT.

This chain joins TRBV27 and TRBJ1-4; TRBD1 matches at 10 bases. Per the germline V gene, CDR1 is MNHEY and CDR2 is SMNVEV (reference sequence). The CDR3 is 15 amino acids. The J segment lost 6 bases and the V segment lost 4 bases, leaving 5 bases of the junction unmatched. The CDR3: CASSSRTGGDEKLFF. The CDR3 nucleotides read TGTGCCAGCAGTTCCCGGACAGGGGGGGATGAAAAACTGTTTTTT.

CDR3: CASSTGQGTGEKLFF. CDR3 coding DNA: TGTGCCAGCAGCACCGGACAGGGTACTGGTGAAAAACTGTTTTTT. The chain combines TRBV9 with TRBJ1-4, with TRBD1 matching 8 bases. CDR1 is SGDLS and CDR2 is YYNGEE in the germline V gene. With V trimmed by 4 bases and J by 7 bases, 9 bases remained unmatched. The CDR3 runs to 15 residues.

This rearrangement joins TRBV7-2 to TRBJ2-5; TRBD2 matches 7 bases. The DNA end is a closer match to TRBJ2-7, so the J assignment may be wrong. Germline CDR1 and CDR2: SGHTA and FQGNSA. The length of the CDR3 is 15 residues. The CDR3 here is CASSLGVGGKYEQYF. CDR3 in DNA: TGTGCCAGCAGCTTAGGCGTCGGGGGGAAGTACGAGCAGTACTTC.

V gene TRBV13 combines with J gene TRBJ2-5; tentatively, D is TRBD1 or TRBD2 (6 bases each). The end of the DNA aligns better with TRBJ2-7, so the J call may be wrong. The CDR3 has 15 residues. Germline-derived CDR1 and CDR2 are PRHDT and FYEKMQ (reference sequence). The CDR3 loop reads CASSLGRGPQLEQYF. CDR3 in DNA: TGTGCCAGCAGCTTAGGCCGGGGGCCCCAACTCGAGCAGTACTTC.

The V call is TRBV5-1, the J call TRBJ2-5; 12 nucleotides match TRBD1. The CDR3 has 16 amino acids. V gave up 3 bases and J gave up 1 base; unmatched junction bases: 4. CDR1 SGHRS and CDR2 YFSETQ come from the germline V gene. CDR3 coding DNA: TGCGCCAGCAGCTCCCCGGGACAGGGGGCCCAAGAGACCCAGTACTTC. This encodes CASSSPGQGAQETQYF.

The J gene is TRBJ2-3, the V gene TRBV11-1; possible D gene TRBD1, 5 bases. Germline V CDR1 and CDR2: SGHAT, FQDESV (reference sequence). The length of the CDR3 is 13 residues. V lost 5 bases and J lost 5, with 11 bases in between. CDR3 sequence: CASSRQGIDTQYF. The CDR3 bases are TGTGCCAGCAGCAGGCAGGGAATAGATACGCAGTATTTT.